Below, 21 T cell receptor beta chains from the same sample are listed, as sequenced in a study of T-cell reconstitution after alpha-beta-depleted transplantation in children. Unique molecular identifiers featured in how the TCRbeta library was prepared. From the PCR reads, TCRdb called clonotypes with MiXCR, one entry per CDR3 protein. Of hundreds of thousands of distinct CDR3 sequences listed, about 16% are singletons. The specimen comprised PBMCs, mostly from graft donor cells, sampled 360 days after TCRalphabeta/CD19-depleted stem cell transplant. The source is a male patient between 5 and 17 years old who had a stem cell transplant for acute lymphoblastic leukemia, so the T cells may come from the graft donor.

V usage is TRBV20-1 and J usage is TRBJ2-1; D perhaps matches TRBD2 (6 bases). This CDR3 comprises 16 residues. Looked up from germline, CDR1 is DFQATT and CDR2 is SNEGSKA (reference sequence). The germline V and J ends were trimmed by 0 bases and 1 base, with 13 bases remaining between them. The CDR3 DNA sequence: TGCAGTGCTAGAGACACGACTAGGCGGTCCTACAATGAGCAGTTCTTC. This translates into CSARDTTRRSYNEQFF.

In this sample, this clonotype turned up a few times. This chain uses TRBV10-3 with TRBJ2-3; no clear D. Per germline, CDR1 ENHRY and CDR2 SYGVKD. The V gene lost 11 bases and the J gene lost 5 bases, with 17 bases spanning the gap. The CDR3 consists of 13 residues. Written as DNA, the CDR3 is TGTGCCTCCCAGGCCGGAGATCGAGATACGCAGTATTTT. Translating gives CASQAGDRDTQYF.

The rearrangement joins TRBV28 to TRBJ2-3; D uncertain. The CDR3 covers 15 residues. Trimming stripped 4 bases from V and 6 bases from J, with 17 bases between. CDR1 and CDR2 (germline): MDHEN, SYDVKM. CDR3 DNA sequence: TGTGCCAGCAGTTGGGTATCTGGGGTTTCGGATACGCAGTATTTT. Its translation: CASSWVSGVSDTQYF.

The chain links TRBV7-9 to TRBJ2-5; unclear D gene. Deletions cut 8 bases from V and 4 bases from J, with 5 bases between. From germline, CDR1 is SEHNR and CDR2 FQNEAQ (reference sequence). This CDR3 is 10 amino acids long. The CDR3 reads CASPGETQYF. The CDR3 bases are TGTGCCAGCCCCGGAGAGACCCAGTACTTC.

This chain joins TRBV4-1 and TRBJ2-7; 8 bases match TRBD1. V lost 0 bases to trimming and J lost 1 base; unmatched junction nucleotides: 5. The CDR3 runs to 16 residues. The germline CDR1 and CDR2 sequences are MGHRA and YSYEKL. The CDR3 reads CASSQEDDRGSYEQYF. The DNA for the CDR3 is TGCGCCAGCAGCCAAGAAGACGACAGGGGTTCCTACGAGCAGTACTTC.

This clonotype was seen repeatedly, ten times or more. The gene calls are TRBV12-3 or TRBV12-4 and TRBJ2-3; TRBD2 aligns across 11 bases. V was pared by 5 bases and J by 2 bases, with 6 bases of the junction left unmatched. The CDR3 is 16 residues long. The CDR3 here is CASSPLAGVFTDTQYF. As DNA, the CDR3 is TGTGCCAGCAGTCCACTAGCGGGAGTGTTCACAGATACGCAGTATTTT.

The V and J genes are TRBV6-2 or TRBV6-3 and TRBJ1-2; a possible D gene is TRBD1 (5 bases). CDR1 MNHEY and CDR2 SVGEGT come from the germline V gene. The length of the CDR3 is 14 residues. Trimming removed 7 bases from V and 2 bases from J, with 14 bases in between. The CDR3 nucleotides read TGTGCCAGCAACCGGCCGTCAGGGAACTATGGCTACACCTTC. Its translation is CASNRPSGNYGYTF.

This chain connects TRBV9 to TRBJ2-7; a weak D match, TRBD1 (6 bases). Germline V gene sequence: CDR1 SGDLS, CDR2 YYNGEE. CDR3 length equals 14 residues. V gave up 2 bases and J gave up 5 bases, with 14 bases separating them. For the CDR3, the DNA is TGTGCCAGCAGCGTTACAGGGCTTATGCACGAGCAGTACTTC. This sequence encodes CASSVTGLMHEQYF. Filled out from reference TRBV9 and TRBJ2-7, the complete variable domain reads DSGVTQTPKHLITATGQRVTLRCSPRSGDLSVYWYQQSLDQGLQFLIQYYNGEERAKGNILERFSAQQFPDLHSELNLSSLELGDSALYFCASSVTGLMHEQYFGPGTRLTVT.

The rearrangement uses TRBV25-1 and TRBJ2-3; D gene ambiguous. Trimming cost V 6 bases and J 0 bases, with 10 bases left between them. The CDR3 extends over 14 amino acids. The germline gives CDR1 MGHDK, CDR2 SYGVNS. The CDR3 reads CASSPYTSTDTQYF. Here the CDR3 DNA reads TGTGCCAGCAGCCCTTATACTAGCACAGATACGCAGTATTTT.

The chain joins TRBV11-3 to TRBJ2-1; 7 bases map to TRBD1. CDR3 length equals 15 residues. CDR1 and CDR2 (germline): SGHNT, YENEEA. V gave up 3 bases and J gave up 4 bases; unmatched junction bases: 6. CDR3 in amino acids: CASSFSGQTYNEQFF. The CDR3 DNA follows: TGTGCCAGCAGCTTTTCGGGACAGACTTACAATGAGCAGTTCTTC.

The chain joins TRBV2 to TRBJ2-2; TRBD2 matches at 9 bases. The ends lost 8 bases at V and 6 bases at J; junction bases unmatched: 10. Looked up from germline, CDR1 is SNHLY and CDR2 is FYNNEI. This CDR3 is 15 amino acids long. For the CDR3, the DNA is TGTGCCAGCGAGACAGCGGGAGGAGTGTCCGGGGAGCTGTTTTTT. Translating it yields CASETAGGVSGELFF.

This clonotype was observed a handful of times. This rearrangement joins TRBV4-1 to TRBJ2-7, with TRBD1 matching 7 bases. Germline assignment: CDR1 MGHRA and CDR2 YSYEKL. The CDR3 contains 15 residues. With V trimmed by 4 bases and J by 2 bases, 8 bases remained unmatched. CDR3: CASSPGGSIAYEQYF. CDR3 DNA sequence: TGCGCCAGCAGCCCAGGGGGTAGCATTGCCTACGAGCAGTACTTC.

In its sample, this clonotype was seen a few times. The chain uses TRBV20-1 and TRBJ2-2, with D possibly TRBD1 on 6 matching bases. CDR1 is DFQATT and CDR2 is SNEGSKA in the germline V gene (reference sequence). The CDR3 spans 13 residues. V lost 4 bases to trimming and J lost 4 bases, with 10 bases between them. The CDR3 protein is CSAIPGVTGELFF. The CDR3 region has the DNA TGCAGTGCTATCCCAGGGGTCACCGGGGAGCTGTTTTTT.

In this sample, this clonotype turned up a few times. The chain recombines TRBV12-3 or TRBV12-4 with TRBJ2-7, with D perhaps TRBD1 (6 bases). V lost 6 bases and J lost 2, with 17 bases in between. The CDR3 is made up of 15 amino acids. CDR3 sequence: CASREQGSSPYEQYF. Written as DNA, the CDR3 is TGTGCCAGCAGAGAACAGGGAAGTAGCCCCTACGAGCAGTACTTC.

The CDR3 is CASSLEGPTANGYTF. DNA of the CDR3: TGCGCCAGCAGCTTGGAGGGTCCGACGGCTAATGGCTACACCTTC. The rearrangement joins TRBV5-1 to TRBJ1-2; no clear D. In germline, CDR1 is SGHRS, CDR2 YFSETQ. The CDR3 is 15 amino acids. V lost 0 bases and J lost 6, with 15 bases in between.

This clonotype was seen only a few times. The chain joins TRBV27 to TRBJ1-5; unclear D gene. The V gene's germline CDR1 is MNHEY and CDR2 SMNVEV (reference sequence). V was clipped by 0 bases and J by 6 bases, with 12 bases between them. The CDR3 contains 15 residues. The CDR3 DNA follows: TGTGCCAGCAGTTTATCAGGGTTATTTCTTCAGCCCCAGCATTTT. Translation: CASSLSGLFLQPQHF.

CDR3 amino acids: CASSPITGTGNNEQFF. The CDR3 DNA is TGTGCCAGCTCACCTATCACCGGGACAGGGAACAATGAGCAGTTCTTC. The rearrangement uses TRBV18 and TRBJ2-1; TRBD1 aligns across 9 bases. The germline gives CDR1 KGHSH, CDR2 LQKENI. The ends lost 3 bases at V and 5 bases at J; junction bases unmatched: 8. This CDR3 has 16 amino acids.

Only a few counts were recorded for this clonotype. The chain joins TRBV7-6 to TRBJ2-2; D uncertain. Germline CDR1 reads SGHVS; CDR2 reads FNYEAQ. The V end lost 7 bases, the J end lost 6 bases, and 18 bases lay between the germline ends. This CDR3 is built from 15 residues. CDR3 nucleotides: TGTGCCAGCATTAAGGTCCCAGGAGTTGCCGGGGAGCTGTTTTTT. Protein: CASIKVPGVAGELFF.

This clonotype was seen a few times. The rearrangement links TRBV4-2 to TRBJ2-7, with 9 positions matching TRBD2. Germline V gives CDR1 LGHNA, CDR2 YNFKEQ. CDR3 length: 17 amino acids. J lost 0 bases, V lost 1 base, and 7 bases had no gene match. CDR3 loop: CASSQAVTSGPSYEQYF. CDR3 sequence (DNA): TGTGCCAGCAGCCAAGCCGTCACTAGCGGGCCCTCCTACGAGCAGTACTTC.

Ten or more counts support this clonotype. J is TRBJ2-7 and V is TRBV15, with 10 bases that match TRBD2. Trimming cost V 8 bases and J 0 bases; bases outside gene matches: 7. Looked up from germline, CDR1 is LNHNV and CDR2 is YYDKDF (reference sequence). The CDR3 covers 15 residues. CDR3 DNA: TGTGCCACCGCCCGGGGACTAGCGTTCTCCTACGAGCAGTACTTC. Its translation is CATARGLAFSYEQYF. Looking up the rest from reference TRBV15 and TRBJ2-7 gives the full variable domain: DAMVIQNPRYQVTQFGKPVTLSCSQTLNHNVMYWYQQKSSQAPKLLFHYYDKDFNNEADTPDNFQSRRPNTSFCFLDIRSPGLGDTAMYLCATARGLAFSYEQYFGPGTRLTVT.

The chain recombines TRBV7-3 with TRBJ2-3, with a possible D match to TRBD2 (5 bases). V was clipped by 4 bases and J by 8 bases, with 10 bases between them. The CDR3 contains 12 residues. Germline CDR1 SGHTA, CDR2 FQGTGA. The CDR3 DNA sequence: TGTGCCAGCAGCTCCCCGGGATCTACGCAGTATTTT. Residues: CASSSPGSTQYF.